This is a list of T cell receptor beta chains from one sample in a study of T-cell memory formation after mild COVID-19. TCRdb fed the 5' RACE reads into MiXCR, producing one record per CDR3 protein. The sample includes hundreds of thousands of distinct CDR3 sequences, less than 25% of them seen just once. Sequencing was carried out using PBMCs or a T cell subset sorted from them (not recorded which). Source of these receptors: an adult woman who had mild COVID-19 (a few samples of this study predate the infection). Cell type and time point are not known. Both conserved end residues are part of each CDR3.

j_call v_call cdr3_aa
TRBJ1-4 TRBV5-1 CASSPQDEAELFF
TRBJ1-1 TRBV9 CASSTTANTEAFF
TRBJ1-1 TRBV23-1 CASSPRDQSEAFF
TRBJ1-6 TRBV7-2 CASRSGEYSPLHF
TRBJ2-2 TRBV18 CASSLIGPGPNTGELFF
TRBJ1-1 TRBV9 CASSAGGVPTEAFF
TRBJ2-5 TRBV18 CASSPRTSQETQYF
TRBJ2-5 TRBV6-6 CASSYPHRGRGELTGETQYF
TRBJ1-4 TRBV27 CASSYRGRGEKLFF
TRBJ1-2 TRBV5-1 CASSLGTGGGYGYTF
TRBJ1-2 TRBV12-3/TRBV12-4 CASSFDSTYGYTF
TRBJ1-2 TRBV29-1 CSVDGTGGDYGYTF
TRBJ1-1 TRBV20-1 CSARGIAAGGRIRTEAFF
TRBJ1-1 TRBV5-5 CASSLGTGSGTEAFF
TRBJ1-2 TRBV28 CASSPAANYGYTF
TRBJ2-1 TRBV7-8 CASSLNRFPSAGSNEQFF
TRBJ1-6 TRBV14 CASSQETGPDSPLHF
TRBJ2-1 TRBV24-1 CATSDYERNEQFF
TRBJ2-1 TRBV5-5 CASSLLALGRGSYNEQFF